Each of the 21 T cell receptor beta chains below was sequenced from the same sample in a study of identical twins. TCRdb re-called the 5' RACE reads with MiXCR, one entry per CDR3 protein. The repertoire holds approximately 1.8 million distinct CDR3 sequences, with roughly 35% as singletons. The specimen sequenced was cord blood. These receptors all come from a newborn girl in good health.

The chain joins TRBV28 to TRBJ1-1; D unclear. This CDR3 comprises 14 residues. Trimming removed 5 bases from V and 2 bases from J, with 12 bases in between. Germline CDR1 and CDR2: MDHEN and SYDVKM. CDR3 amino acids: CASSRELTNTEAFF. CDR3 DNA: TGTGCCAGCAGTCGCGAGCTAACTAACACTGAAGCTTTCTTT.

This sequence joins TRBV6-2 or TRBV6-3 and TRBJ2-5; tentative D call: TRBD1 (6 bases). V lost 6 bases, J lost 4 bases, and 12 bases lay in between. CDR1 and CDR2 from the germline V gene are MNHEY and SVGEGT. The CDR3 contains 13 residues. CDR3 sequence: CASRGLGGETQYF. CDR3 coding DNA: TGTGCCAGCAGAGGTCTAGGGGGAGAGACCCAGTACTTC.

The chain couples TRBV30 to TRBJ2-1; no definite D call. The CDR3 is 13 amino acids. Germline CDR1 is GTSNPN and CDR2 is SVGIG (reference sequence). V was shortened by 1 base and J by 0 bases, with 4 bases between the two germline ends. The DNA of the CDR3 is TGTGCCTGGAGTGCTAGCTCCTACAATGAGCAGTTCTTC. Translating it yields CAWSASSYNEQFF.

This clonotype was counted between two and nine times. The genes are TRBV6-1 and TRBJ1-5, with TRBD1 identical over 7 bases. Germline trimming cut 6 bases from V and 8 bases from J; bases unmatched to any gene: 10. The CDR3 loop spans 14 amino acids. The germline gives CDR1 MNHNS, CDR2 SASEGT. CDR3 sequence: CASSPDRVREPQHF. CDR3 sequence (DNA): TGTGCCAGCAGCCCTGACAGGGTACGGGAGCCCCAGCATTTT.

The chain couples TRBV7-9 to TRBJ1-2, with no clear D. Germline V gene lookup returns CDR1 SEHNR and CDR2 FQNEAQ (reference sequence). The CDR3 runs 15 residues. V lost 1 base and J lost 7, with 16 bases in between. CDR3 loop: CASSLGGSGFLGYTF. The CDR3 region has the DNA TGTGCCAGCAGCTTAGGCGGCTCAGGTTTTCTTGGCTACACCTTC. The full variable domain, completed using reference TRBV7-9 and TRBJ1-2, is DTGVSQNPRHKITKRGQNVTFRCDPISEHNRLYWYRQTLGQGPEFLTYFQNEAQLEKSRLLSDRFSAERPKGSFSTLEIQRTEQGDSAMYLCASSLGGSGFLGYTFGSGTRLTVV.

The chain is built from TRBV4-1 and TRBJ2-2, with D unresolved. There are 14 residues in the CDR3. V lost 0 bases, J lost 6 bases, and 8 bases lay in between. Per germline, CDR1 MGHRA and CDR2 YSYEKL. The CDR3 spells CASSQDRMSGELFF. Here the CDR3 DNA reads TGCGCCAGCAGCCAAGATCGGATGTCCGGGGAGCTGTTTTTT.

The table lists this clonotype with a few counts. V is TRBV7-2 and J is TRBJ2-7; TRBD2 agrees at 8 bases. Germline V gene data show CDR1 as SGHTA and CDR2 as FQGNSA. The V gene end was trimmed by 4 bases and the J gene end by 3 bases; junction bases not matched to a gene: 5. This CDR3 spans 14 amino acids. This chain's CDR3 is CASSSGLVDYEQYF. DNA of the CDR3: TGTGCCAGCAGCTCGGGACTAGTAGACTACGAGCAGTACTTC.

This chain connects TRBV24-1 to TRBJ1-1; 7 bases match TRBD1. With V trimmed by 9 bases and J by 3 bases, 12 bases remained unmatched. The CDR3 runs 15 residues. Germline CDR1 KGHDR, CDR2 SFDVKD. DNA of the CDR3: TGTGCCACCGAGGGCAGGGGGGGAAAGGACACTGAAGCTTTCTTT. It encodes CATEGRGGKDTEAFF.

This clonotype was seen just once. The chain joins TRBV29-1 to TRBJ2-2; D perhaps matches TRBD1 (6 bases). The CDR3 runs to 13 residues. The germline V gene has CDR1 SQVTM and CDR2 ANQGSEA. Trimming shortened V by 3 bases and J by 4 bases, and 9 bases separated the two germline ends. This chain's CDR3 is CSVEGARTGELFF. The CDR3 nucleotides are TGCAGCGTTGAGGGGGCGCGCACCGGGGAGCTGTTTTTT.

The J gene is TRBJ2-4, the V gene TRBV10-3, with 10 bases aligning to TRBD2. The CDR3 covers 13 residues. The germline V gene encodes CDR1 ENHRY and CDR2 SYGVKD. V was clipped by 11 bases and J by 5 bases; unmatched bases: 6. The CDR3 here is CAAAGTSENIQYF. CDR3 sequence (DNA): TGTGCCGCCGCCGGGACTAGCGAAAACATTCAGTACTTC.

This clonotype was counted only a few times. The chain couples TRBV12-3 or TRBV12-4 to TRBJ2-1; 12 bases are shared with TRBD1. The CDR3 is made up of 18 amino acids. V gave up 3 bases and J gave up 2 bases; unmatched junction bases: 8. The CDR3 nucleotides are TGTGCCAGCAGTTTGGGACAGGGGGCGATTCGGCCCTACAATGAGCAGTTCTTC. It encodes CASSLGQGAIRPYNEQFF.

This clonotype was detected a few times. This chain's CDR3 is CSAFQSLSYEQYF. The CDR3 nucleotides are TGCAGTGCTTTTCAAAGCCTCTCCTACGAGCAGTACTTC. The rearrangement uses TRBV20-1 and TRBJ2-7, with no clear D. This CDR3 is 13 amino acids long. From germline, CDR1 is DFQATT and CDR2 SNEGSKA (reference sequence). V lost 5 bases and J lost 0, with 11 bases in between.

This clonotype was found a few times. V gene TRBV20-1 combines with J gene TRBJ2-1; a possible D gene is TRBD1 (6 bases). Between the trimmed V and J ends, which lost 0 bases and 6 bases, there was a span of 15 bases. CDR1 and CDR2 (germline): DFQATT, SNEGSKA (reference sequence). The CDR3 runs 15 residues. CDR3 protein: CSARDLRQVGNEQFF. CDR3 in DNA: TGCAGTGCTAGAGATCTCCGACAGGTGGGCAATGAGCAGTTCTTC.

The gene calls are TRBV2 and TRBJ2-7; D gene uncertain. This CDR3 region has 14 residues. V gave up 6 bases and J gave up 0 bases, with 12 bases separating them. Germline assignment: CDR1 SNHLY and CDR2 FYNNEI. CDR3 sequence: CASRPPGYSYEQYF. The DNA for the CDR3 is TGTGCCAGCAGACCTCCGGGTTACTCCTACGAGCAGTACTTC.

A few counts support this clonotype. Germline is not matched at one junction end, which may reflect a read error. V and J are TRBV12-3 or TRBV12-4 and TRBJ2-3, with D hard to call. The CDR3 length is 14 residues. CDR3 nucleotides: TGTGCCGGCAGTTGGAGTATCCGCACAGATACGCAGTATTTT. Translated, it gives CAGSWSIRTDTQYF.

This chain uses TRBV4-2 with TRBJ1-3; D not certain. The V end lost 0 bases, the J end lost 0 bases, and 6 bases lay between the germline ends. CDR1 and CDR2 (germline): LGHNA, YNFKEQ. The CDR3 loop spans 15 amino acids. CDR3 coding DNA: TGTGCCAGCAGCCAAGATAGAGTCTCTGGAAACACCATATATTTT. This translates into CASSQDRVSGNTIYF.

The chain is built from TRBV20-1 and TRBJ1-6; D possibly corresponds to TRBD1 (5 bases). The CDR3 sequence is 15 residues long. The germline V gene encodes CDR1 DFQATT and CDR2 SNEGSKA (reference sequence). The V end was cut by 5 bases, the J end by 5 bases, with 16 bases between. The CDR3 spells CSALIPGFNNSPLHF. CDR3 in DNA: TGCAGTGCTTTAATCCCAGGGTTCAATAATTCACCCCTCCACTTT.

V is TRBV20-1 and J is TRBJ1-6, with D possibly matching TRBD1 (5 bases). In germline, CDR1 is DFQATT, CDR2 SNEGSKA (reference sequence). The ends were cut back, 2 bases at V and 5 bases at J, with 16 bases in the middle. This CDR3 has 16 amino acids. CDR3 amino acids: CSARLRPGRNNSPLHF. The CDR3 DNA sequence: TGCAGTGCTAGACTGAGGCCGGGACGGAATAATTCACCCCTCCACTTT.

This clonotype was detected many times. The J gene is TRBJ1-2, the V gene TRBV29-1, with 7 bases aligning to TRBD1. Trimming at V came to 4 bases and at J to 4 bases, leaving 3 bases not matched to a gene. This CDR3 is 12 amino acids long. Germline V gives CDR1 SQVTM, CDR2 ANQGSEA. CDR3 in DNA: TGCAGCGTTGTTACAGGGGTCTATGGCTACACCTTC. Its translation is CSVVTGVYGYTF. The full variable domain, rest sourced from reference TRBV29-1 and TRBJ1-2, is SAVISQKPSRDICQRGTSLTIQCQVDSQVTMMFWYRQQPGQSLTLIATANQGSEATYESGFVIDKFPISRPNLTFSTLTVSNMSPEDSSIYLCSVVTGVYGYTFGSGTRLTVV.

The gene calls are TRBV10-3 and TRBJ1-5, with 7 bases aligning to TRBD1. Germline V gene data show CDR1 as ENHRY and CDR2 as SYGVKD. The CDR3 runs 15 residues. The V and J ends lost 6 bases and 4 bases, in that order; junction bases with no gene match: 9. The CDR3 nucleotides are TGTGCCATCAGCTCCGACAGGGTTGGGAATCAGCCCCAGCATTTT. Translation gives CAISSDRVGNQPQHF.

The CDR3 nucleotides read TGTGCCAGCAGTTTTAGCCCCGGGACAGGGGACGGTCAGCCCCAGCATTTT. Translated: CASSFSPGTGDGQPQHF. The chain combines TRBV27 with TRBJ1-5; 10 bases align to TRBD1. The CDR3 is 17 residues long. The germline CDR1 and CDR2 sequences are MNHEY and SMNVEV (reference sequence). The V and J ends lost 3 bases and 6 bases, in that order; junction bases with no gene match: 11.